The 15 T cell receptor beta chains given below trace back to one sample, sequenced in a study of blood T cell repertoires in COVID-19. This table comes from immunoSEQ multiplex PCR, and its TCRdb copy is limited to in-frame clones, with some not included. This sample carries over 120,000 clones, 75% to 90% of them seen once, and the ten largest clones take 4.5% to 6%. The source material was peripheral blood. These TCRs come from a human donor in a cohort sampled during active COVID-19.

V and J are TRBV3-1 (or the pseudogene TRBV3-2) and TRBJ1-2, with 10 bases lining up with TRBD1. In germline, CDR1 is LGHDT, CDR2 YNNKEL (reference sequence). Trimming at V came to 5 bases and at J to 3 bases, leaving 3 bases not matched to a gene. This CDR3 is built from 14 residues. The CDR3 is CASSVGQGDYGYTF. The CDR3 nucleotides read TGTGCCAGCAGCGTCGGACAGGGGGACTATGGCTACACCTTC.

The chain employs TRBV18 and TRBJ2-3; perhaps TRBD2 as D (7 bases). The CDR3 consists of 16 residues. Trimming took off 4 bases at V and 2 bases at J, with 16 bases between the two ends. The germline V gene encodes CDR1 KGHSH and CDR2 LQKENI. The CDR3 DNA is TGTGCCAGCTCACTTGCGCGGGGGCAAAACACAGATACGCAGTATTTT. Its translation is CASSLARGQNTDTQYF.

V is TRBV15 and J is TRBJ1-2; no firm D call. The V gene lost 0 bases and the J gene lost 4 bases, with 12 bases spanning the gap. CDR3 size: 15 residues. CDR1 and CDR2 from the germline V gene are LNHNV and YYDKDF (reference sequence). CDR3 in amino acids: CATSRDEGKVYGYTF. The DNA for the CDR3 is TGTGCCACCAGCAGAGATGAGGGAAAGGTCTATGGCTACACCTTC.

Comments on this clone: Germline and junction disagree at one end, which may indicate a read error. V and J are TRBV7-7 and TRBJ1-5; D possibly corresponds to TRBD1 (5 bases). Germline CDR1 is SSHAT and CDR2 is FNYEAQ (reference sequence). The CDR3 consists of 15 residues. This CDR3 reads CASSPGRGRRQPQHF. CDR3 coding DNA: TGTGCTAGCAGTCCGGGGCGGGGGAGGCGTCAGCCCCAGCATTTT.

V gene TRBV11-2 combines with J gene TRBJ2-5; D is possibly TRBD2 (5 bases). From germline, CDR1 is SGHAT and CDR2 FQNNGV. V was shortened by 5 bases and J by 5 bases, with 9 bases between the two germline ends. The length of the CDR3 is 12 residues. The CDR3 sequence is CASSRGEETQYF. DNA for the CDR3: TGTGCCAGCAGCCGGGGTGAGGAGACCCAGTACTTC.

The CDR3 coding sequence is TGTGCCAGCTATAGTACCTCAACCTACGAGCAGTACTTC. This codes for CASYSTSTYEQYF. This sequence joins TRBV28 and TRBJ2-7; D is ambiguous. CDR3 length: 13 residues. CDR1 MDHEN and CDR2 SYDVKM come from the germline V gene. V shed 8 bases and J shed 2 bases, with 13 bases lying between them.

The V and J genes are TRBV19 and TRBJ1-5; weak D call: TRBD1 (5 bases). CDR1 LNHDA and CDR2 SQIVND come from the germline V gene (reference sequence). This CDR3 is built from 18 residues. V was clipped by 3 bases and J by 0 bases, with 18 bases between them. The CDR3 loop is CASSIGQGGWYSNQPQHF. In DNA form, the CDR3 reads TGTGCCAGTAGTATCGGGCAGGGAGGATGGTATAGCAATCAGCCCCAGCATTTT.

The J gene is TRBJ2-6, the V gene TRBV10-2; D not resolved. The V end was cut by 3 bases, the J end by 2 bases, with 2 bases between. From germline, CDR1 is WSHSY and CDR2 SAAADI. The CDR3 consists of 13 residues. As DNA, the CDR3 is TGCGCCAGCAGTGACGCTGGGGCCAACGTCCTGACTTTC. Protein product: CASSDAGANVLTF.

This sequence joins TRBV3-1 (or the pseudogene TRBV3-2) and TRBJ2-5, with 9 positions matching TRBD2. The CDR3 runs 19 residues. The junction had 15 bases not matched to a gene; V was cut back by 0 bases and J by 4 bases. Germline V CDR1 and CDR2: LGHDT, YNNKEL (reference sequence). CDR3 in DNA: TGTGCCAGCAGCCAAGAGGTCTTCCTCAGCGGGGGGAGTGGAGAGACCCAGTACTTC. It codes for CASSQEVFLSGGSGETQYF.

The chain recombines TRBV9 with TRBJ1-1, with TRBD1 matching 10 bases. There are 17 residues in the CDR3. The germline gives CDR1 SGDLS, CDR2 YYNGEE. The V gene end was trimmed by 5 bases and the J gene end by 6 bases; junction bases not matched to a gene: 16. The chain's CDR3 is CASSPGQGTVGSPEAFF. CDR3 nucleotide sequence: TGTGCCAGCAGTCCGGGACAGGGGACGGTCGGGTCCCCTGAAGCTTTCTTT.

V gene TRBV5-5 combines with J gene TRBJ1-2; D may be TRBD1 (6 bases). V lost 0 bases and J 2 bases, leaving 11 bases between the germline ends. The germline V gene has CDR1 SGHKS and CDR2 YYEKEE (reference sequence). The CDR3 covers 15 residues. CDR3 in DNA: TGTGCCAGCAGCTTGGGCCGGGGGGGCAACTATGGCTACACCTTC. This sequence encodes CASSLGRGGNYGYTF.

CDR3: CASSLGQETEAFF. CDR3 coding DNA: TGTGCCAGCAGCCTCGGACAGGAGACTGAAGCTTTCTTT. This rearrangement joins TRBV3-1 (or the pseudogene TRBV3-2) to TRBJ1-1; 7 bases fit TRBD1. Germline CDR1 is LGHDT and CDR2 is YNNKEL (reference sequence). Trimming removed 4 bases from V and 5 bases from J; junction bases left unmatched: 4. The CDR3 totals 13 residues.

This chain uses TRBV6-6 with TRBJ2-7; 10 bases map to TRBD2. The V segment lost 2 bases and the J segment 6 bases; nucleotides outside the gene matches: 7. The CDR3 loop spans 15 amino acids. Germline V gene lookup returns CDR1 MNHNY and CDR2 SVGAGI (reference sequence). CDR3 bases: TGTGCCAGCAGTTACGCGGCTAGCGGGGGTCGCGAGCAGTACTTC. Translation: CASSYAASGGREQYF.

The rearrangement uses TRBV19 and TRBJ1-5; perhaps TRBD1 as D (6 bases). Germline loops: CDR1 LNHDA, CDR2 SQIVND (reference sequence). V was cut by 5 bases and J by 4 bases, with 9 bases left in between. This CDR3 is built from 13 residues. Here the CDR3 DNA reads TGTGCCAGTAGTCATGACAGGAATCAGCCCCAGCATTTT. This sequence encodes CASSHDRNQPQHF.

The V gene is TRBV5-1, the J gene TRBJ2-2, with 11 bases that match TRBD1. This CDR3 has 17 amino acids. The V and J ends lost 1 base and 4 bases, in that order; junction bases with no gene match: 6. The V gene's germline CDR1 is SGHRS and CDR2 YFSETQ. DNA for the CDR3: TGCGCCAGCAGCTTGAATTCCGGGACAGGGGGCACCGGGGAGCTGTTTTTT. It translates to CASSLNSGTGGTGELFF.